Here is one T cell receptor beta chain with its context. Antigen specificity is unknown. Trimming took off 6 bases at V and 14 bases at J, with 13 bases between the two ends. Germline V gene data show CDR1 as MNHNS and CDR2 as SASEGT. The CDR3 contains 10 residues. This sample stems from a study of cytomegalovirus exposure and HLA in healthy donors. Across the study: Among the approximately 420 donors who were genotyped, roughly 86% fell in the genetic ancestry cluster that is associated with self-reported Caucasian donors. Findings of the study overall: A later analysis, which compared TCR beta chains of equal frequency, found the HLA-associated ones more clonally expanded. Association of 15,000 to 20,000 TCR beta sequences with HLA alleles was found at 0.05 false discovery rate in a later analysis. It was approximately 150 TCR beta chains that were listed as cytomegalovirus-associated.

A multiplex PCR was run with 60 Vbeta primers and 13 Jbeta primers. TCRdb's table, derived via immunoSEQ multiplex PCR, lists solely in-frame clones and lacks some. The table shows about 220,000 clones, with roughly 75% occurring only once. The source of this sequence is a woman aged 25 to 39 in good health and CMV-seronegative. Sequenced material: PBMCs. The genes are TRBV6-1 and TRBJ1-1, with a possible D match to TRBD1 (5 bases). CDR3: CASSSIGVFF. In DNA form, the CDR3 reads TGTGCCAGCAGCTCAATAGGGGTCTTCTTT.